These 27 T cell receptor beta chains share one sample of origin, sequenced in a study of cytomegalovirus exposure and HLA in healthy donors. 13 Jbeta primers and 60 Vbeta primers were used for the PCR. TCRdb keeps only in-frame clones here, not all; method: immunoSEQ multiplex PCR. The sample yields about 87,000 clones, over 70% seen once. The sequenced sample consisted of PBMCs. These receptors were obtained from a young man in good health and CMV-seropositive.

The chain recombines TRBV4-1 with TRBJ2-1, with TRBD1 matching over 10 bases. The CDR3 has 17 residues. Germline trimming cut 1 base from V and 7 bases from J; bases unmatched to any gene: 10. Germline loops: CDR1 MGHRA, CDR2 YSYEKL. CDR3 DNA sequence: TGCGCCAGCAGCCAAGGCCCGGGACAGGGGACGAGGAATGAGCAGTTCTTC. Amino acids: CASSQGPGQGTRNEQFF.

CDR3: CASTPWRGGETQYF. The CDR3 DNA follows: TGTGCCAGCACCCCGTGGAGGGGGGGGGAGACCCAGTACTTC. The chain employs TRBV5-4 and TRBJ2-5, with D tentatively TRBD2 (7 bases). Trimming left V 6 bases short and J 5 bases short, with 17 bases between. This CDR3 contains 14 residues. From germline, CDR1 is SGHNT and CDR2 YYREEE (reference sequence).

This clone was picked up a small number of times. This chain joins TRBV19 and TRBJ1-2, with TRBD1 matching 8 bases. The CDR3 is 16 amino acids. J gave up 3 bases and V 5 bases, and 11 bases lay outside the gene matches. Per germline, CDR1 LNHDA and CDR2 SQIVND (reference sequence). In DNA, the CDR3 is TGTGCCAGTAGTGTTTCCCGGGACAGGCAACACTATGGCTACACCTTC. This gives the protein CASSVSRDRQHYGYTF.

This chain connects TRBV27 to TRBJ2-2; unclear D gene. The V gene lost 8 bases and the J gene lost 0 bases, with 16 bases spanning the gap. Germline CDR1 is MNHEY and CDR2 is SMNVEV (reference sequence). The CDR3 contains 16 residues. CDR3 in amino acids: CASAFVSGTNTGELFF. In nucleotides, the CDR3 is TGTGCCAGCGCTTTTGTGTCAGGAACGAACACCGGGGAGCTGTTTTTT.

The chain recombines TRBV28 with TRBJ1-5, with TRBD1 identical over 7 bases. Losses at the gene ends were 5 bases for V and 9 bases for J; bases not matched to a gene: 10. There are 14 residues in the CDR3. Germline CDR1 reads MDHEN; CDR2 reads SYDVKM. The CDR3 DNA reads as TGTGCCAGCAGTCCGCAGGGGGTTGAACGGCCCCAGCATTTT. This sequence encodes CASSPQGVERPQHF.

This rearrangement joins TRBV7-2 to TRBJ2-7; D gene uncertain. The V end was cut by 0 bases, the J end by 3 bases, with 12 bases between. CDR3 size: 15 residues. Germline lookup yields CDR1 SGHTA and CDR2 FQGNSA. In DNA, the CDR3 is TGTGCCAGCAGCTTAGCCCCGGCCTGGAGCTACGAGCAGTACTTC. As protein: CASSLAPAWSYEQYF.

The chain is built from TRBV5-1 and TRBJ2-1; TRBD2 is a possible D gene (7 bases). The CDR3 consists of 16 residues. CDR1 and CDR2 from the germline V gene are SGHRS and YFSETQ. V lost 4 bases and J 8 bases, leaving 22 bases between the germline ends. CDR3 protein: CASSPEGRGPVDEQFF. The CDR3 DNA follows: TGCGCCAGCAGCCCAGAGGGGCGGGGGCCCGTGGATGAGCAGTTCTTC.

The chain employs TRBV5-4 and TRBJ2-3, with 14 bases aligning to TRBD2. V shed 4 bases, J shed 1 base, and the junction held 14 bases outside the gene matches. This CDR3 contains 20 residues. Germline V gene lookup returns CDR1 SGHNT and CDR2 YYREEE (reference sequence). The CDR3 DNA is TGTGCCAGCAGCCACGGATCGACTAGCGGGAGGGCCATGGGCACAGATACGCAGTATTTT. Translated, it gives CASSHGSTSGRAMGTDTQYF.

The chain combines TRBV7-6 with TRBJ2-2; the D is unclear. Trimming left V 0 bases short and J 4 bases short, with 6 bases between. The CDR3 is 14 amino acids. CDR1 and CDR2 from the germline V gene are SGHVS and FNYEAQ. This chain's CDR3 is CASSLALSTGELFF. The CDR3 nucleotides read TGTGCCAGCAGCTTAGCCCTTTCCACCGGGGAGCTGTTTTTT.

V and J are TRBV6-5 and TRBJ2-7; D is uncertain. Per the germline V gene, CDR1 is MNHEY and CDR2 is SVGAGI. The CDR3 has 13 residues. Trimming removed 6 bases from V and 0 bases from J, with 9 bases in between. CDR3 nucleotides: TGTGCCAGCAGACTACATGTCTCCTACGAGCAGTACTTC. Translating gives CASRLHVSYEQYF.

The CDR3 loop is CSARNNEQFF. CDR3 nucleotide sequence: TGCAGTGCGCGTAACAATGAGCAGTTCTTC. The chain links TRBV20-1 to TRBJ2-1; D is unresolved. Germline V lookup: CDR1 DFQATT, CDR2 SNEGSKA (reference sequence). This CDR3 has 10 residues. Trimming took off 6 bases at V and 5 bases at J, with 5 bases between the two ends.

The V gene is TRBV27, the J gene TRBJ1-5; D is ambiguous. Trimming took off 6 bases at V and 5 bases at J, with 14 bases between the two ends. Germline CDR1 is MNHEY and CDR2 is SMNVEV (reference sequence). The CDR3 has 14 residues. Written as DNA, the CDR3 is TGTGCCAGCAGACCATGGGCGGGGTATCAGCCCCAGCATTTT. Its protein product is CASRPWAGYQPQHF.

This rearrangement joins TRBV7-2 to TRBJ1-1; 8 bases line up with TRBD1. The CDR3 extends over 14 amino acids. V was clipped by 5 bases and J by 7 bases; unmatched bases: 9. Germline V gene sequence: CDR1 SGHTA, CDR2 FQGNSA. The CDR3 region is CASSPRTGSIEAFF. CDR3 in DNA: TGTGCCAGCAGCCCACGGACAGGGTCTATTGAAGCTTTCTTT. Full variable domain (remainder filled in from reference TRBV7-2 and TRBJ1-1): GAGVSQSPSNKVTEKGKDVELRCDPISGHTALYWYRQSLGQGLEFLIYFQGNSAPDKSGLPSDRFSAERTGGSVSTLTIQRTQQEDSAVYLCASSPRTGSIEAFFGQGTRLTVV.

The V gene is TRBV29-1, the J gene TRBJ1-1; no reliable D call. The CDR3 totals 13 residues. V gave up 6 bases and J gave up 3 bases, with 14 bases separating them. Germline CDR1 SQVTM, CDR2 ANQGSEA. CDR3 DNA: TGCAGCGTCCCCGGCGGGAGGGACACTGAAGCTTTCTTT. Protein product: CSVPGGRDTEAFF. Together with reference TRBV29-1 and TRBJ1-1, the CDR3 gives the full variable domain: SAVISQKPSRDICQRGTSLTIQCQVDSQVTMMFWYRQQPGQSLTLIATANQGSEATYESGFVIDKFPISRPNLTFSTLTVSNMSPEDSSIYLCSVPGGRDTEAFFGQGTRLTVV.

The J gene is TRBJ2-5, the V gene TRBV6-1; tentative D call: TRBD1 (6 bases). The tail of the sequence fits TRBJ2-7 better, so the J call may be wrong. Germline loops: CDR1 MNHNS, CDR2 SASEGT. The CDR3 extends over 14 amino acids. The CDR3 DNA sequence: TGTGCCAGCAGTCGGGACAAGCTCTCCTACGAGCAGTACTTC. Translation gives CASSRDKLSYEQYF.

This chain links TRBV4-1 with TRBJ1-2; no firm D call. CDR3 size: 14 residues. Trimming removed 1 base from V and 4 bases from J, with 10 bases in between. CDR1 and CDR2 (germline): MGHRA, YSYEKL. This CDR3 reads CASSQVNQIYGYTF. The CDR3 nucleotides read TGCGCCAGCAGCCAAGTTAACCAGATCTATGGCTACACCTTC.

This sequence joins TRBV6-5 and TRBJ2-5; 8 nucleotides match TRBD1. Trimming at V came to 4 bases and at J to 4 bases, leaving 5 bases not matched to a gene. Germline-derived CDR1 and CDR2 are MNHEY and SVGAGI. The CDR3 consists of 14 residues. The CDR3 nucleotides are TGTGCCAGCAGTTCTAGGACAGGGATAGAGACCCAGTACTTC. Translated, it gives CASSSRTGIETQYF.

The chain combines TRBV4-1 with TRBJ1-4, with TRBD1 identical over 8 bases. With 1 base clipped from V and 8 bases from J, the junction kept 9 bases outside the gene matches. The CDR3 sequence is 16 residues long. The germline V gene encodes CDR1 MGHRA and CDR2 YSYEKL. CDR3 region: CASSQGPDRVIEKLFF. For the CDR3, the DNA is TGCGCCAGCAGCCAAGGGCCGGACAGGGTTATAGAAAAACTGTTTTTT.

The CDR3 protein is CASSLSGGSSYEQYF. Written as DNA, the CDR3 is TGTGCCAGCAGCCTATCGGGGGGGAGTAGTTACGAGCAGTACTTC. The V call is TRBV7-2, the J call TRBJ2-7; TRBD2 matches 8 bases. The CDR3 is 15 residues long. Unmatched junction bases numbered 10, after V lost 5 bases and J lost 4 bases. Germline lookup yields CDR1 SGHTA and CDR2 FQGNSA.

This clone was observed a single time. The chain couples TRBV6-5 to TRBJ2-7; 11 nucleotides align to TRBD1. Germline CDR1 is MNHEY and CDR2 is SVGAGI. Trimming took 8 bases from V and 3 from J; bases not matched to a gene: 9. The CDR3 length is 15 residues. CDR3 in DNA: TGTGCCAGCGGCCCCCGGACAGGGGGCAACTACGAGCAGTACTTC. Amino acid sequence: CASGPRTGGNYEQYF.

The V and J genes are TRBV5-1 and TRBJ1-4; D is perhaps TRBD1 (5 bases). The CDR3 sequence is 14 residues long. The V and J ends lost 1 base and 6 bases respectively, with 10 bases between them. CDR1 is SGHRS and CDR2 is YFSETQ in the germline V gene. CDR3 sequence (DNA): TGCGCCAGCAGCTTGCAAGTAGGGGATGAAAAACTGTTTTTT. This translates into CASSLQVGDEKLFF. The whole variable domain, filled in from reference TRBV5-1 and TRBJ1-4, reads KAGVTQTPRYLIKTRGQQVTLSCSPISGHRSVSWYQQTPGQGLQFLFEYFSETQRNKGNFPGRFSGRQFSNSRSEMNVSTLELGDSALYLCASSLQVGDEKLFFGSGTQLSVL.

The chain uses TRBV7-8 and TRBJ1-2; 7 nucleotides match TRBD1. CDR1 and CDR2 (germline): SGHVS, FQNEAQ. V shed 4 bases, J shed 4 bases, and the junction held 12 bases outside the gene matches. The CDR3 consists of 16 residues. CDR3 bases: TGTGCCAGCAGCTCCGTCGACAGGGATGTTGGCTATGGCTACACCTTC. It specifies CASSSVDRDVGYGYTF.

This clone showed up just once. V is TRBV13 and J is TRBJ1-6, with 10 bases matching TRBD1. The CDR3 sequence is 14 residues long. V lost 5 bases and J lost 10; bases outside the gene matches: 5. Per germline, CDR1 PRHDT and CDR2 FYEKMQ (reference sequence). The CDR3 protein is CASSSRDRGSPLHF. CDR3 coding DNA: TGTGCCAGCAGCAGCCGGGACAGGGGATCACCCCTCCACTTT.

Here the CDR3 DNA reads TGTGCCAGCAGTACAGGGGGCGCATCTACCCAGTACTTC. Translated: CASSTGGASTQYF. V gene TRBV6-6 combines with J gene TRBJ2-5; 9 bases agree with TRBD1. The trim removed 5 bases at V and 8 bases at J, leaving 6 bases unmatched. CDR3 size: 13 residues. In germline, CDR1 is MNHNY, CDR2 SVGAGI (reference sequence).

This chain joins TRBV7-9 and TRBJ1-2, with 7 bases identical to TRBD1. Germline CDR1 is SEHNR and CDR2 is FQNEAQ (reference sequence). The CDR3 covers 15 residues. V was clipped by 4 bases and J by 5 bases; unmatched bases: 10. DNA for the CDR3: TGTGCCAGCAGCTCCTCGACAGGGAATCGGTATGGCTACACCTTC. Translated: CASSSSTGNRYGYTF.

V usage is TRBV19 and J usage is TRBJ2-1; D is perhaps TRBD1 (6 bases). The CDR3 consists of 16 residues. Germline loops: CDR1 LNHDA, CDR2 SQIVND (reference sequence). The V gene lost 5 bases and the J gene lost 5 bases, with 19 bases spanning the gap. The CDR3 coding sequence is TGTGCCAGTAGTCCTGGTTTCGGCAGGGGCCACAATGAGCAGTTCTTC. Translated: CASSPGFGRGHNEQFF.

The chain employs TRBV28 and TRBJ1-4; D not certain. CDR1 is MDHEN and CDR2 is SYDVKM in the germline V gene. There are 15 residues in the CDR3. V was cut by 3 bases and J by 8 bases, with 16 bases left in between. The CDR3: CASSFQSSGGEKLFF. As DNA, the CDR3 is TGTGCCAGCAGTTTTCAGTCGTCAGGTGGCGAAAAACTGTTTTTT.